The entry that follows covers one TCR beta chain sequence. V lost 3 bases and J 5 bases, leaving 13 bases between the germline ends. The length of the CDR3 is 14 residues. Germline lookup yields CDR1 KGHSH and CDR2 LQKENI. These data are taken from a study of T cell responses to AZD1222 COVID-19 vaccine. Clones were sequenced by immunoSEQ multiplex PCR, and TCRdb holds only the in-frame ones, with some missing. Of about 170,000 clones listed, about 83% were seen once; the top ten hold around 0.99%. The V and J genes are TRBV18 and TRBJ1-2; possibly TRBD1 for D (5 bases). The sequencing here drew on peripheral blood, taken 28 days after the second AZD1222 dose. The sequence came from an adult who received the AZD1222 COVID-19 vaccine. The CDR3 spells CASSPLRAGYGYTF. The CDR3 DNA follows: TGTGCCAGCTCACCCCTGAGGGCAGGGTATGGCTACACCTTC.